The 18 T cell receptor beta chains below were found in one sample sequenced in a study of cytomegalovirus exposure and HLA in healthy donors. Sequenced by immunoSEQ multiplex PCR; TCRdb stores in-frame clones only, minus some. This table has about 240,000 clones, approximately 83% appearing once. The specimen was PBMCs. The receptors were gathered from a woman aged 30 to 39 in good health and CMV-seropositive.

This chain joins TRBV28 and TRBJ1-5, with D possibly being TRBD1 (5 bases). V gave up 6 bases and J gave up 1 base, with 22 bases separating them. CDR1 is MDHEN and CDR2 is SYDVKM in the germline V gene. CDR3 length equals 18 residues. CDR3 amino acids: CASSQGTGRSRSNQPQHF. The CDR3 DNA reads as TGTGCCAGCAGCCAAGGGACCGGGAGGAGTCGGAGCAATCAGCCCCAGCATTTT.

This clone was picked up a small number of times. Other DNA sequences within the sample encode an identical CDR3. The genes are TRBV5-1 and TRBJ2-7; D gene uncertain. The V gene lost 0 bases and the J gene lost 2 bases, with 9 bases spanning the gap. CDR1 is SGHRS, CDR2 YFSETQ, per germline. The length of the CDR3 is 14 residues. This CDR3 reads CASSLGTGPYEQYF. DNA for the CDR3: TGCGCCAGCAGCTTGGGCACTGGGCCCTACGAGCAGTACTTC. The full variable domain, completed using reference TRBV5-1 and TRBJ2-7, is KAGVTQTPRYLIKTRGQQVTLSCSPISGHRSVSWYQQTPGQGLQFLFEYFSETQRNKGNFPGRFSGRQFSNSRSEMNVSTLELGDSALYLCASSLGTGPYEQYFGPGTRLTVT.

The chain recombines TRBV27 with TRBJ2-1, with 8 bases identical to TRBD2. Germline lookup yields CDR1 MNHEY and CDR2 SMNVEV (reference sequence). This CDR3 comprises 15 residues. The V gene end was trimmed by 3 bases and the J gene end by 1 base; junction bases not matched to a gene: 2. The CDR3 is CASSFGRVSYNEQFF. DNA of the CDR3: TGTGCCAGCAGTTTCGGGAGGGTTTCCTACAATGAGCAGTTCTTC.

The chain joins TRBV6-6 to TRBJ1-1; 11 nucleotides match TRBD1. Germline CDR1 reads MNHNY; CDR2 reads SVGAGI (reference sequence). The CDR3 totals 16 residues. With 5 bases clipped from V and 2 bases from J, the junction kept 7 bases outside the gene matches. CDR3 residues: CASSHGTGGSNTEAFF. In nucleotides, the CDR3 is TGTGCCAGCAGTCACGGGACAGGGGGTTCAAACACTGAAGCTTTCTTT.

The chain recombines TRBV18 with TRBJ2-1; D is undetermined. Trimming stripped 0 bases from V and 0 bases from J, with 6 bases between. This CDR3 is 15 amino acids long. Germline values: CDR1 KGHSH, CDR2 LQKENI. The CDR3 sequence is CASSPPNLSYNEQFF. The CDR3 nucleotides read TGTGCCAGCTCACCACCTAATCTCTCCTACAATGAGCAGTTCTTC. The whole variable domain, remainder taken from reference TRBV18 and TRBJ2-1, is NAGVMQNPRHLVRRRGQEARLRCSPMKGHSHVYWYRQLPEEGLKFMVYLQKENIIDESGMPKERFSAEFPKEGPSILRIQQVVRGDSAAYFCASSPPNLSYNEQFFGPGTRLTVL.

This chain uses TRBV29-1 with TRBJ2-1, with D tentatively TRBD2 (6 bases). From germline, CDR1 is SQVTM and CDR2 ANQGSEA. V was clipped by 8 bases and J by 3 bases, with 14 bases between them. This CDR3 comprises 13 residues. The CDR3: CSPNGGDYNEQFF. The CDR3 DNA reads TGCAGCCCGAACGGCGGGGACTACAATGAGCAGTTCTTC.

The table lists this clone with a count of one. This chain connects TRBV5-1 to TRBJ2-1; tentative D call: TRBD1 (5 bases). The V gene's germline CDR1 is SGHRS and CDR2 YFSETQ. The CDR3 consists of 12 residues. V was pared by 4 bases and J by 9 bases, with 11 bases between. This CDR3 is CASSEPRGEQFF. For the CDR3, the DNA is TGCGCCAGCAGCGAGCCAAGGGGTGAGCAGTTCTTC.

The rearrangement uses TRBV11-3 and TRBJ2-7, with 7 bases aligning to TRBD1. Germline V lookup: CDR1 SGHNT, CDR2 YENEEA. Trimming at V came to 3 bases and at J to 5 bases, leaving 13 bases not matched to a gene. There are 16 residues in the CDR3. In nucleotides, the CDR3 is TGTGCCAGCAGCTTGACAGGGCTTGGGTTTAGAAACGAGCAGTACTTC. Amino acid sequence: CASSLTGLGFRNEQYF.

This sequence joins TRBV10-3 and TRBJ1-1; the D is unclear. CDR1 ENHRY and CDR2 SYGVKD come from the germline V gene. V dropped 3 bases and J dropped 0 bases, with 8 bases sitting between them. The CDR3 contains 14 residues. CDR3 sequence: CAISDWQVNTEAFF. As DNA, the CDR3 is TGTGCCATCAGTGATTGGCAGGTGAACACTGAAGCTTTCTTT.

The V and J genes are TRBV7-6 and TRBJ2-3; D is unresolved. This CDR3 comprises 11 residues. Trimming removed 4 bases from V and 6 bases from J, with 5 bases in between. CDR1 SGHVS and CDR2 FNYEAQ come from the germline V gene. The CDR3 DNA reads as TGTGCCAGCAGCTCCATGGATACGCAGTATTTT. Amino acid sequence: CASSSMDTQYF.

CDR3 amino acids: CASSRGGNSYEQYF. The CDR3 bases are TGTGCCAGCAGCAGGGGAGGCAACTCCTACGAGCAGTACTTC. The rearrangement links TRBV11-3 to TRBJ2-7, with a weak D call TRBD2 (6 bases). Trimming pared 5 bases from V and 0 bases from J, leaving 11 bases between. Germline V gives CDR1 SGHNT, CDR2 YENEEA. This CDR3 comprises 14 residues.

The V call is TRBV29-1, the J call TRBJ2-3; perhaps TRBD2 as D (5 bases). There are 15 residues in the CDR3. Germline V gene data show CDR1 as SQVTM and CDR2 as ANQGSEA. Trimming took 5 bases from V and 3 from J, leaving 18 bases between them. This CDR3 is CSVSSVGVWTDTQYF. CDR3 in DNA: TGCAGCGTTTCATCAGTGGGAGTTTGGACAGATACGCAGTATTTT.

The rearrangement links TRBV7-2 to TRBJ2-7, with 10 bases identical to TRBD1. Germline CDR1 is SGHTA and CDR2 is FQGNSA. The CDR3 runs 15 residues. The junction had 4 bases not matched to a gene; V was cut back by 5 bases and J by 0 bases. CDR3 bases: TGTGCCAGCAGCCCGGGACAGGGGAGCTCCTACGAGCAGTACTTC. It yields the protein CASSPGQGSSYEQYF.

This sequence joins TRBV29-1 and TRBJ2-1, with 12 bases identical to TRBD2. Germline-derived CDR1 and CDR2 are SQVTM and ANQGSEA. The trim removed 3 bases at V and 8 bases at J, leaving 8 bases unmatched. The CDR3 totals 15 residues. The CDR3 loop is CSVERRLAGEHEQFF. The CDR3 coding sequence is TGCAGCGTTGAGAGACGACTAGCGGGAGAACATGAGCAGTTCTTC.

This chain uses TRBV5-4 with TRBJ1-1; D may be TRBD1 (6 bases). Germline CDR1 is SGHNT and CDR2 is YYREEE (reference sequence). Trimming pared 4 bases from V and 8 bases from J, leaving 12 bases between. The CDR3 has 12 amino acids. The CDR3 is CASSRGQQEAFF. The DNA for the CDR3 is TGTGCCAGCAGCCGGGGACAACAAGAAGCTTTCTTT. Based on the CDR3 plus reference TRBV5-4 and TRBJ1-1, the full variable domain is ETGVTQSPTHLIKTRGQQVTLRCSSQSGHNTVSWYQQALGQGPQFIFQYYREEENGRGNFPPRFSGLQFPNYSSELNVNALELDDSALYLCASSRGQQEAFFGQGTRLTVV.

This clone was recorded once. The chain combines TRBV29-1 with TRBJ1-4; 9 bases map to TRBD1. The CDR3 has 13 residues. The V and J ends lost 7 bases and 8 bases, in that order; junction bases with no gene match: 8. Germline V gives CDR1 SQVTM, CDR2 ANQGSEA. The DNA of the CDR3 is TGCAGCGCCGAGGACAGGGGAGCAGAAAAACTGTTTTTT. Its translation is CSAEDRGAEKLFF.

This chain uses TRBV4-1 with TRBJ1-5, with 9 bases fitting TRBD1. Unmatched junction bases numbered 4, after V lost 3 bases and J lost 4 bases. CDR1 is MGHRA, CDR2 YSYEKL, per germline. This CDR3 has 15 amino acids. Written as DNA, the CDR3 is TGCGCCAGCAGCCATGCGGGACAGGGAAATCAGCCCCAGCATTTT. It specifies CASSHAGQGNQPQHF.

The chain combines TRBV6-5 with TRBJ2-7, with TRBD1 matching over 9 bases. Per the germline V gene, CDR1 is MNHEY and CDR2 is SVGAGI. The CDR3 has 14 amino acids. V shed 2 bases, J shed 2 bases, and the junction held 1 base outside the gene matches. Here the CDR3 DNA reads TGTGCCAGCAGTTACCGGACAGGGGCCTACGAGCAGTACTTC. This encodes CASSYRTGAYEQYF.